Listed below are T cell receptor beta chains from one sample, sequenced in a study of shared clonotypes between healthy human individuals. Method: immunoSEQ multiplex PCR; TCRdb's copy keeps in-frame clones and lacks some. The table lists hundreds of thousands of clones, more than 95% of them singletons, with less than 0.35% in the top ten. The sequenced sample was naive CD8+ T cells sorted from blood. All receptors come from a man aged 30 to 45 in good health. The CDR3 runs from the conserved cysteine through the conserved F or W. D genes are given only for firm matches. Size tells how often a clone was seen (once, few, many) or the class of an expanded clone, and some rows leave it out.

cdr3_length,clone_size,j_call,v_call,d_call,cdr3_aa,cdr3_nt
16,-,TRBJ2-7,TRBV11-1,-,CASSLARGLSSYEQYF,TGTGCCAGCAGCTTAGCTAGAGGGTTGAGCTCCTACGAGCAGTACTTC
10,few,TRBJ1-2,TRBV25-1,-,CATQDYGYTF,TGTGCCACCCAGGACTATGGCTACACCTTC
16,-,TRBJ2-7,TRBV7-9,-,CASSLVGGTTTYEQYF,TGTGCCAGCAGCTTAGTAGGGGGGACTACCACCTACGAGCAGTACTTC
16,-,TRBJ2-7,TRBV27,TRBD2,CASSPPRTSGRSEQYF,TGTGCCAGCAGTCCTCCCCGGACTAGCGGGAGGTCTGAGCAGTACTTC
14,once,TRBJ2-7,TRBV5-1,-,CASSLTGTISEQYF,TGCGCCAGCAGCTTAACAGGGACGATTTCCGAGCAGTACTTC
12,-,TRBJ2-7,TRBV29-1,-,CSVVGSSYEQYF,TGCAGCGTTGTTGGGTCTAGCTACGAGCAGTACTTC
15,-,TRBJ2-3,TRBV4-1,-,CASSQGESPTDTQYF,TGCGCCAGCAGCCAAGGAGAGAGTCCCACAGATACGCAGTATTTT
19,-,TRBJ2-2,TRBV11-2,TRBD2,CASSLDDHGRATGTGELFF,TGTGCCAGCAGCTTAGACGACCACGGGAGGGCCACGGGCACCGGGGAGCTGTTTTTT
13,-,TRBJ2-1,TRBV5-3,-,CARSLADYNEQFF,TGTGCCAGAAGCTTGGCCGACTACAATGAGCAGTTCTTC
16,-,TRBJ2-7,TRBV9,TRBD2,CASSASGSGLTYEQYF,TGTGCCAGCAGTGCCAGCGGGAGCGGTTTAACCTACGAGCAGTACTTC
14,-,TRBJ2-1,TRBV29-1,-,CSVEDPRLGGRQFF,TGCAGCGTTGAAGATCCGAGACTAGGCGGTCGTCAGTTCTTC
15,-,TRBJ1-2,TRBV6-1,TRBD1,CASKVGQGKNYGYTF,TGTGCCAGCAAAGTAGGACAGGGGAAAAACTATGGCTACACCTTC
13,-,TRBJ1-2,TRBV6-1,-,CATPDSAFYGYTF,TGTGCCACCCCGGACAGCGCTTTCTATGGCTACACCTTC
17,once,TRBJ2-1,TRBV4-3,TRBD2,CASSQDGSSGRGDEQFF,TGCGCCAGCAGCCAAGATGGGTCTAGCGGGAGGGGAGATGAGCAGTTCTTC
16,-,TRBJ1-1,TRBV5-1,-,CASSLGWQGLSTEAFF,TGCGCCAGCAGCTTGGGCTGGCAGGGCCTGAGCACTGAAGCTTTCTTT
16,-,TRBJ2-3,TRBV18,-,CASSELWSKPTDTQYF,TGTGCCAGCTCGGAACTGTGGTCGAAGCCCACAGATACGCAGTATTTT
13,-,TRBJ1-5,TRBV12-5,-,CASGEGVDQPQHF,TGTGCTAGTGGAGAGGGTGTCGATCAGCCCCAGCATTTT
13,-,TRBJ1-1,TRBV2,-,CASGAVLNTEAFF,TGTGCCAGCGGGGCAGTGTTGAACACTGAAGCTTTCTTT
14,once,TRBJ2-7,TRBV27,-,CASSLGWNHYEQYF,TGTGCCAGCAGTTTAGGCTGGAACCATTACGAGCAGTACTTC
12,-,TRBJ1-5,TRBV28,-,CASSRYNQPQHF,TGTGCCAGCAGTCGCTACAATCAGCCCCAGCATTTT
14,-,TRBJ2-5,TRBV7-3,-,CASSLSWEAETQYF,TGTGCCAGCAGCTTGAGCTGGGAGGCAGAGACCCAGTACTTC
14,-,TRBJ2-7,TRBV5-4,-,CASSRMDSSYEQYF,TGTGCCAGCAGTCGTATGGACAGCTCCTACGAGCAGTACTTC
14,-,TRBJ2-1,TRBV7-9,-,CASATVLGYNEQFF,TGTGCCAGCGCAACAGTGCTTGGTTACAATGAGCAGTTCTTC
16,-,TRBJ2-7,TRBV7-9,TRBD2,CASSSGTSGRVDEQYF,TGTGCCAGCAGCTCCGGGACTAGCGGGAGGGTGGACGAGCAGTACTTC
15,-,TRBJ1-5,TRBV28,TRBD1,CASSLKGTGRQPQHF,TGTGCCAGCAGTTTAAAGGGGACAGGGAGACAGCCCCAGCATTTT
12,once,TRBJ2-2,TRBV7-7,-,CAIRGYTGELFF,TGTGCTATCAGGGGATACACCGGGGAGCTGTTTTTT
16,-,TRBJ2-7,TRBV7-8,-,CASSLSPWGFTYEQYF,TGTGCCAGCAGCTTAAGCCCCTGGGGGTTTACCTACGAGCAGTACTTC
17,-,TRBJ2-2,TRBV15,-,CATSRDLAQGVSGELFF,TGTGCCACCAGCAGAGATCTGGCCCAAGGGGTGTCCGGGGAGCTGTTTTTT
12,-,TRBJ2-1,TRBV27,-,CASSPPEREQFF,TGTGCCAGCAGTCCCCCCGAAAGGGAGCAGTTCTTC
12,-,TRBJ2-3,TRBV7-8,-,CASSRWGDTQYF,TGTGCCAGCAGCCGTTGGGGAGATACGCAGTATTTT
19,-,TRBJ1-5,TRBV7-9,TRBD1,CASSSLFTGVESSNQPQHF,TGTGCCAGCAGCTCCCTCTTTACAGGGGTAGAAAGTAGCAATCAGCCCCAGCATTTT
16,-,TRBJ2-7,TRBV11-2,-,CASSPIRGADAYEQYF,TGTGCCAGCAGCCCCATCCGCGGGGCCGATGCTTACGAGCAGTACTTC
16,-,TRBJ2-7,TRBV4-3,TRBD1,CASSQVGTGSSYEQYF,TGCGCCAGCAGCCAAGTCGGGACAGGGAGCTCCTACGAGCAGTACTTC
15,-,TRBJ2-1,TRBV10-3,TRBD1,CAISDARDSYNEQFF,TGTGCCATCAGTGATGCCCGGGACAGCTACAATGAGCAGTTCTTC
15,-,TRBJ2-1,TRBV6-5,-,CASSPGNPRYNEQFF,TGTGCCAGCAGTCCGGGAAACCCGCGATACAATGAGCAGTTCTTC
16,-,TRBJ1-1,TRBV4-2,-,CASSQGQGTSNTEAFF,TGTGCCAGCAGCCAAGGGCAGGGGACGTCGAACACTGAAGCTTTCTTT
15,-,TRBJ2-5,TRBV21-1,-,CASTGRTSDQETQYF,TGTGCCAGCACCGGTAGGACTAGCGACCAAGAGACCCAGTACTTC
14,-,TRBJ2-7,TRBV14,-,CASSPLLLRYEQYF,TGTGCCAGCAGCCCTCTTCTCTTGCGTTACGAGCAGTACTTC
16,-,TRBJ1-5,TRBV19,TRBD1,CASSIDLGQGMQPQHF,TGTGCCAGTAGTATAGACCTGGGACAGGGAATGCAGCCCCAGCATTTT
13,-,TRBJ2-7,TRBV28,-,CASCKDNTYEQYF,TGTGCCAGCTGCAAGGACAACACCTACGAGCAGTACTTC
13,-,TRBJ2-7,TRBV9,-,CASSEVGNSEQYF,TGTGCCAGCAGCGAGGTCGGTAACTCCGAGCAGTACTTC
17,-,TRBJ2-5,TRBV27,TRBD2,CASSLSPAGGPGETQYF,TGTGCCAGCAGTTTATCGCCCGCGGGAGGGCCGGGAGAGACCCAGTACTTC
16,-,TRBJ2-7,TRBV13,TRBD1,CASSLDSGQGTYEQYF,TGTGCCAGCAGCTTAGATTCGGGACAGGGGACCTACGAGCAGTACTTC
15,-,TRBJ2-7,TRBV11-2,-,CASSLLQGRGYEQYF,TGTGCCAGCAGCTTACTCCAGGGGAGAGGTTACGAGCAGTACTTC
17,once,TRBJ2-3,TRBV14,TRBD2,CASSTLLSGRATDTQYF,TGTGCCAGCAGCACCCTCCTTAGCGGGAGGGCCACAGATACGCAGTATTTT
14,-,TRBJ2-7,TRBV28,-,CASTGLPITYEQYF,TGTGCCAGCACGGGACTTCCGATTACCTACGAGCAGTACTTC
15,-,TRBJ2-2,TRBV27,-,CASSLNSWNTGELFF,TGTGCCAGCAGTTTAAACAGTTGGAACACCGGGGAGCTGTTTTTT
15,-,TRBJ2-1,TRBV5-8,-,CASSPAVGAYNEQFF,TGTGCCAGCAGCCCTGCAGTGGGAGCCTACAATGAGCAGTTCTTC
16,-,TRBJ2-1,TRBV12-5,TRBD2,CASGSPTSGNYNEQFF,TGTGCTAGTGGTTCCCCGACTAGCGGAAACTACAATGAGCAGTTCTTC
19,-,TRBJ2-1,TRBV7-8,TRBD2,CASASRGRLSRGVNNEQFF,TGTGCCAGCGCGTCGAGGGGTCGTTTATCGCGGGGGGTCAACAATGAGCAGTTCTTC
14,-,TRBJ1-3,TRBV6-5,-,CASSYAQGGNTIYF,TGTGCCAGCAGTTACGCGCAGGGAGGAAACACCATATATTTT
15,-,TRBJ2-2,TRBV28,-,CASSPVTENTGELFF,TGTGCCAGCAGCCCCGTAACGGAGAACACCGGGGAGCTGTTTTTT
19,-,TRBJ2-1,TRBV7-9,TRBD2,CASVDFSGSHGSSYNEQFF,TGTGCCAGCGTCGATTTTAGCGGGAGCCACGGGAGCTCCTACAATGAGCAGTTCTTC
15,-,TRBJ2-7,TRBV13,-,CASSCTRDNSYEQYF,TGTGCCAGCAGCTGCACCCGGGACAACTCCTACGAGCAGTACTTC
13,-,TRBJ2-1,TRBV7-9,-,CASSLWPADEQFF,TGTGCCAGCAGCTTATGGCCCGCCGATGAGCAGTTCTTC
17,once,TRBJ2-7,TRBV15,-,CATSRDLEGIGMFEQYF,TGTGCCACCAGCAGAGATCTCGAGGGGATCGGAATGTTCGAGCAGTACTTC